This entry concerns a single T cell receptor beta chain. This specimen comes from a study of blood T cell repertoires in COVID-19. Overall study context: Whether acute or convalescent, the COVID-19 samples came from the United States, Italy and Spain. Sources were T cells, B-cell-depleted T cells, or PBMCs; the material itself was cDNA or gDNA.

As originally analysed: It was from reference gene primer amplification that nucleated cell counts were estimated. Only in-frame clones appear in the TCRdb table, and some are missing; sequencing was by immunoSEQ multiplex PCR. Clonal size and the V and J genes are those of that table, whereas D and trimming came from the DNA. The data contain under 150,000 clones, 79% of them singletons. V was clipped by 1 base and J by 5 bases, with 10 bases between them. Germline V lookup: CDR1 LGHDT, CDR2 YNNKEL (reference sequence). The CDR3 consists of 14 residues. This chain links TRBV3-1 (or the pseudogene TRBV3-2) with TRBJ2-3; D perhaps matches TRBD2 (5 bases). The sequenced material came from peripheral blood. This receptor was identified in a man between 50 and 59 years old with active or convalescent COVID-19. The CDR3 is CASSQVLARDTQYF. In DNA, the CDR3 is TGTGCCAGCAGCCAAGTGCTAGCAAGAGATACGCAGTATTTT.